Each of the 11 T cell receptor beta chains below was sequenced from the same sample in a study of OX40 agonist ivuxolimab in advanced cancers. Sequenced by immunoSEQ multiplex PCR; TCRdb stores in-frame clones only, minus some. The data show tens of thousands of clones, with 75% to 90% seen just once and about 10% held by the top ten. The material was CD4+ or CD8+ T cells sorted from blood, obtained in a trial of the OX40 agonist ivuxolimab. The receptor source for this set is an adult with an advanced solid tumor such as melanoma, head and neck, liver or kidney cancer.

The genes are TRBV15 and TRBJ2-7; TRBD1 matches 8 bases. V lost 0 bases and J lost 7; bases outside the gene matches: 8. Per the germline V gene, CDR1 is LNHNV and CDR2 is YYDKDF (reference sequence). The CDR3 sequence is 15 residues long. The DNA for the CDR3 is TGTGCCACCAGCAGAGACAGGGGGCTTAAGGGAGAGCAGTACTTC. Residues: CATSRDRGLKGEQYF. Full variable domain (rest looked up from reference TRBV15 and TRBJ2-7): DAMVIQNPRYQVTQFGKPVTLSCSQTLNHNVMYWYQQKSSQAPKLLFHYYDKDFNNEADTPDNFQSRRPNTSFCFLDIRSPGLGDTAMYLCATSRDRGLKGEQYFGPGTRLTVT.

The table lists this clone with a few counts. The rearrangement joins TRBV6-1 to TRBJ1-6; unclear D gene. CDR1 is MNHNS, CDR2 SASEGT, per germline. The CDR3 sequence is 14 residues long. With 2 bases removed from V and 7 bases from J, the gap between germline ends came to 9 bases. The CDR3 protein is CASSETRRNSPLHF. CDR3 DNA sequence: TGTGCCAGCAGTGAAACCCGAAGGAATTCACCCCTCCACTTT.

The genes are TRBV28 and TRBJ2-7, with D possibly matching TRBD2 (6 bases). Trimming took off 5 bases at V and 3 bases at J, with 14 bases between the two ends. Per the germline V gene, CDR1 is MDHEN and CDR2 is SYDVKM. The CDR3 has 14 residues. The CDR3 coding sequence is TGTGCCAGCAGTCCCCCAGGAGGGATCTACGAGCAGTACTTC. Its translation: CASSPPGGIYEQYF.

V gene TRBV6-4 combines with J gene TRBJ1-2; no reliable D call. Trimming stripped 2 bases from V and 2 bases from J, with 3 bases between. CDR1 and CDR2 from the germline V gene are MRHNA and SNTAGT. The CDR3 totals 12 residues. CDR3 nucleotides: TGTGCCAGCAGTGACAGAAACTATGGCTACACCTTC. Amino acids: CASSDRNYGYTF.

This rearrangement joins TRBV5-4 to TRBJ1-6; TRBD1 matches 9 bases. The CDR3 is 14 residues long. V lost 3 bases, J lost 18 bases, and 13 bases stayed unmatched. Germline CDR1 and CDR2: SGHNT and YYREEE (reference sequence). CDR3: CASSSGQGRGDPHF. The DNA for the CDR3 is TGTGCCAGCAGCTCGGGACAGGGTCGAGGAGACCCCCACTTT.

The chain recombines TRBV7-2 with TRBJ2-1, with D unresolved. CDR1 and CDR2 (germline): SGHTA, FQGNSA. The V and J ends lost 5 bases and 4 bases respectively, with 6 bases between them. There are 12 residues in the CDR3. The CDR3 is CASSLYYNEQFF. The CDR3 DNA follows: TGTGCCAGCAGCCTTTATTACAATGAGCAGTTCTTC.

The chain is built from TRBV5-4 and TRBJ2-7, with 9 bases that match TRBD1. This CDR3 spans 15 amino acids. V lost 4 bases, J lost 2 bases, and 7 bases stayed unmatched. Germline CDR1 reads SGHNT; CDR2 reads YYREEE (reference sequence). CDR3 sequence: CASSQVGTGPYEQYF. CDR3 bases: TGTGCCAGCAGCCAAGTGGGGACAGGGCCCTACGAGCAGTACTTC.

The CDR3 DNA reads TGTGCCAGCAGCTTGTGGGGGACGCAGTATTTT. Its protein is CASSLWGTQYF. J is TRBJ2-3 and V is TRBV5-6; D may correspond to TRBD1 or TRBD2 (5 bases each). The V gene's germline CDR1 is SGHDT and CDR2 YYEEEE. The V end was cut by 1 base, the J end by 9 bases, with 6 bases between. The CDR3 spans 11 residues.

The chain carries TRBV7-9 and TRBJ2-5; D unresolved. With 1 base removed from V and 3 bases from J, the gap between germline ends came to 6 bases. The CDR3 is 13 residues long. Looked up from germline, CDR1 is SEHNR and CDR2 is FQNEAQ (reference sequence). CDR3 coding DNA: TGTGCCAGCAGCTTAGACTATAAAGAGACCCAGTACTTC. It codes for CASSLDYKETQYF. Complete variable domain (other parts from reference TRBV7-9 and TRBJ2-5): DTGVSQNPRHKITKRGQNVTFRCDPISEHNRLYWYRQTLGQGPEFLTYFQNEAQLEKSRLLSDRFSAERPKGSFSTLEIQRTEQGDSAMYLCASSLDYKETQYFGPGTRLLVL.

The V and J genes are TRBV29-1 and TRBJ1-5; D gene ambiguous. The V gene's germline CDR1 is SQVTM and CDR2 ANQGSEA. The CDR3 contains 12 residues. With 4 bases removed from V and 3 bases from J, the gap between germline ends came to 7 bases. This CDR3 is CSVAEFNQPQHF. The CDR3 DNA reads TGCAGCGTTGCCGAGTTCAATCAGCCCCAGCATTTT.

The chain is built from TRBV10-3 and TRBJ2-3, with D maybe TRBD2 (5 bases). From germline, CDR1 is ENHRY and CDR2 SYGVKD. The CDR3 extends over 15 amino acids. V gave up 10 bases and J gave up 3 bases, with 20 bases separating them. This CDR3 reads CATARRGLETDTQYF. In DNA, the CDR3 is TGTGCCACCGCCCGCAGAGGGCTCGAAACAGATACGCAGTATTTT.